A single sample gave rise to the 23 T cell receptor beta chains below, sequenced in a study of blood T cell repertoires in COVID-19. Using immunoSEQ multiplex PCR, the repertoire was profiled, and TCRdb retains in-frame clones only, with some absent. Altogether 90,000 to 150,000 clones are present, about two thirds being singletons, with the ten largest covering more than 0.75%. The source material was peripheral blood. The source of these receptors is a human donor with acute or convalescent COVID-19. The donor label of this sample is uncertain.

J is TRBJ1-6 and V is TRBV4-1; D unresolved. Per the germline V gene, CDR1 is MGHRA and CDR2 is YSYEKL. Trimming took off 1 base at V and 1 base at J, with 11 bases between the two ends. There are 17 residues in the CDR3. The CDR3 DNA reads TGCGCCAGCAGCCAAGGCCCGCGGGGTTCCTATAATTCACCCCTCCACTTT. This encodes CASSQGPRGSYNSPLHF.

This chain uses TRBV12-3 or TRBV12-4 with TRBJ1-2, with no clear D. The CDR3 is 13 amino acids. Trimming shortened V by 3 bases and J by 4 bases, and 9 bases separated the two germline ends. The CDR3 DNA sequence: TGTGCCAGCAGTTTCTCGGGTCGCTATGGCTACACCTTC. This codes for CASSFSGRYGYTF.

The chain has TRBV2 and TRBJ1-2; D is unclear. The V and J ends lost 4 bases and 4 bases respectively, with 22 bases between them. This CDR3 has 17 amino acids. Germline-derived CDR1 and CDR2 are SNHLY and FYNNEI. As DNA, the CDR3 is TGTGCCAGCAGTGTTGTCCTTGTATCGGGGAGGCCCTATGGCTACACCTTC. This codes for CASSVVLVSGRPYGYTF.

The chain joins TRBV2 to TRBJ1-1; maybe TRBD1 (6 bases). Per the germline V gene, CDR1 is SNHLY and CDR2 is FYNNEI. The germline V and J ends were trimmed by 10 bases and 4 bases, with 19 bases remaining between them. This CDR3 contains 14 residues. The CDR3, as DNA: TGTGCCACCAAGCCAGGGGCCGTGGTCACTGAAGCTTTCTTT. Translation: CATKPGAVVTEAFF.

In its sample, this clone was seen a few times. The V and J genes are TRBV7-9 and TRBJ1-4; 7 bases agree with TRBD1. Germline CDR1 is SEHNR and CDR2 is FQNEAQ (reference sequence). The CDR3 is 15 amino acids. V was clipped by 1 base and J by 8 bases; unmatched bases: 7. The chain's CDR3 is CASSLETGLVEKLFF. The CDR3, as DNA: TGTGCCAGCAGCTTAGAGACAGGGCTCGTCGAAAAACTGTTTTTT.

The chain links TRBV5-8 to TRBJ1-2, with 10 bases identical to TRBD1. Germline-derived CDR1 and CDR2 are SGHTS and YDEGEE. J was trimmed by 3 bases and V by 0 bases; bases with no gene match: 2. The length of the CDR3 is 15 residues. CDR3 sequence reads: CASSLGTGGDYGYTF. In nucleotides, the CDR3 is TGTGCCAGCAGCTTGGGGACAGGGGGTGACTATGGCTACACCTTC.

This clone was observed many times. The chain is built from TRBV9 and TRBJ1-6, with 7 bases aligning to TRBD1. Germline assignment: CDR1 SGDLS and CDR2 YYNGEE. With 4 bases clipped from V and 7 bases from J, the junction kept 20 bases outside the gene matches. The length of the CDR3 is 19 residues. DNA of the CDR3: TGTGCCAGCAGCTCCTCATTGGTGGGTTGGACAGGAAGAAATTCACCCCTCCACTTT. It specifies CASSSSLVGWTGRNSPLHF.

The chain links TRBV12-5 to TRBJ2-3; TRBD2 aligns across 8 bases. The ends lost 5 bases at V and 3 bases at J; junction bases unmatched: 10. In germline, CDR1 is LGHNT, CDR2 FRNRAP. CDR3 size: 16 residues. CDR3 coding DNA: TGTGCTAGTGGTCCTATAGCGGGGTTGGGAACAGATACGCAGTATTTT. Protein: CASGPIAGLGTDTQYF. Variable domain in full (rest from reference TRBV12-5 and TRBJ2-3): DARVTQTPRHKVTEMGQEVTMRCQPILGHNTVFWYRQTMMQGLELLAYFRNRAPLDDSGMPKDRFSAEMPDATLATLKIQPSEPRDSAVYFCASGPIAGLGTDTQYFGPGTRLTVL.

J is TRBJ2-5 and V is TRBV9; D might be TRBD1 (6 bases). Per the germline V gene, CDR1 is SGDLS and CDR2 is YYNGEE. V lost 1 base, J lost 1 base, and 14 bases lay in between. This CDR3 spans 16 amino acids. Written as DNA, the CDR3 is TGTGCCAGCAGCGTAACTTCAGGGGCCTCCCAAGAGACCCAGTACTTC. Translating it yields CASSVTSGASQETQYF.

This clone was counted once. The V and J genes are TRBV7-9 and TRBJ1-1; perhaps TRBD1 as D (6 bases). The germline V gene encodes CDR1 SEHNR and CDR2 FQNEAQ (reference sequence). V was clipped by 5 bases and J by 1 base, with 8 bases between them. This CDR3 is 13 amino acids long. The CDR3 nucleotides are TGTGCCAGCAGCCCGACAGGGAACACTGAAGCTTTCTTT. Its protein product is CASSPTGNTEAFF.

This sequence joins TRBV10-3 and TRBJ2-3, with 7 bases that match TRBD1. This CDR3 region has 15 residues. Unmatched junction bases numbered 10, after V lost 10 bases and J lost 0 bases. Germline values: CDR1 ENHRY, CDR2 SYGVKD. CDR3 amino acids: CATGQASYSTDTQYF. DNA for the CDR3: TGTGCCACCGGACAGGCATCCTATAGCACAGATACGCAGTATTTT.

The chain joins TRBV9 to TRBJ1-3; D is unresolved. The CDR3 is 14 amino acids. The V and J ends lost 4 bases and 2 bases respectively, with 10 bases between them. CDR1 is SGDLS, CDR2 YYNGEE, per germline. CDR3: CASSFEFTGNTIYF. In DNA form, the CDR3 reads TGTGCCAGCAGCTTCGAGTTCACTGGAAACACCATATATTTT.

With respect to this clone: The sample contains more than one DNA sequence encoding this CDR3. V is TRBV28 and J is TRBJ1-2; tentatively, D is TRBD1 (5 bases). Deletions cut 4 bases from V and 0 bases from J, with 9 bases between. The CDR3 sequence is 14 residues long. In germline, CDR1 is MDHEN, CDR2 SYDVKM. CDR3 protein: CASSSGGANYGYTF. DNA for the CDR3: TGTGCCAGCAGTTCTGGGGGGGCTAACTATGGCTACACCTTC.

This chain joins TRBV27 and TRBJ2-2; 10 bases are shared with TRBD1. Germline assignment: CDR1 MNHEY and CDR2 SMNVEV (reference sequence). The J segment lost 7 bases and the V segment lost 7 bases, leaving 6 bases of the junction unmatched. This CDR3 region has 14 residues. The CDR3: CASKRQGASGELFF. The CDR3 DNA sequence: TGTGCCAGCAAAAGACAGGGGGCGAGCGGGGAGCTGTTTTTT.

This chain connects TRBV7-9 to TRBJ2-2; D is uncertain. The germline gives CDR1 SEHNR, CDR2 FQNEAQ (reference sequence). The length of the CDR3 is 13 residues. V was cut by 1 base and J by 5 bases, with 5 bases left in between. CDR3 region: CASSLVETGELFF. DNA of the CDR3: TGTGCCAGCAGCTTAGTGGAGACCGGGGAGCTGTTTTTT.

This chain connects TRBV9 to TRBJ1-6; tentative D call: TRBD1 (5 bases). Germline V gives CDR1 SGDLS, CDR2 YYNGEE. This CDR3 comprises 15 residues. The V and J ends lost 4 bases and 9 bases respectively, with 17 bases between them. CDR3 sequence: CASSTTTGPFSPLHF. CDR3 in DNA: TGTGCCAGCAGCACGACAACAGGTCCCTTTTCACCCCTCCACTTT.

The genes are TRBV5-1 and TRBJ2-3; 7 bases match TRBD2. The CDR3 spans 15 residues. The V gene end was trimmed by 4 bases and the J gene end by 0 bases; junction bases not matched to a gene: 5. Germline assignment: CDR1 SGHRS and CDR2 YFSETQ. The CDR3 region is CASSPTSDSTDTQYF. The CDR3 DNA is TGCGCCAGCAGCCCTACTAGCGACAGCACAGATACGCAGTATTTT. The whole variable domain, remainder taken from reference TRBV5-1 and TRBJ2-3, is KAGVTQTPRYLIKTRGQQVTLSCSPISGHRSVSWYQQTPGQGLQFLFEYFSETQRNKGNFPGRFSGRQFSNSRSEMNVSTLELGDSALYLCASSPTSDSTDTQYFGPGTRLTVL.

The V call is TRBV5-1, the J call TRBJ1-2; tentative D call: TRBD1 (5 bases). The CDR3 consists of 14 residues. Germline V lookup: CDR1 SGHRS, CDR2 YFSETQ. V lost 0 bases to trimming and J lost 6 bases, with 12 bases between them. The CDR3 DNA is TGCGCCAGCAGCTTGGAGGGGAGGGTGGATGGCTACACCTTC. Its protein product is CASSLEGRVDGYTF.

The chain has TRBV7-2 and TRBJ1-2, with D possibly being TRBD1 (6 bases). Trimming shortened V by 5 bases and J by 12 bases, and 19 bases separated the two germline ends. The germline V gene encodes CDR1 SGHTA and CDR2 FQGNSA. The CDR3 has 13 amino acids. The DNA of the CDR3 is TGTGCCAGCAGCGACCGGACAGAAGGAAGTCACACCTTC. Its protein product is CASSDRTEGSHTF. Full variable domain (rest looked up from reference TRBV7-2 and TRBJ1-2): GAGVSQSPSNKVTEKGKDVELRCDPISGHTALYWYRQSLGQGLEFLIYFQGNSAPDKSGLPSDRFSAERTGGSVSTLTIQRTQQEDSAVYLCASSDRTEGSHTFGSGTRLTVV.

The chain recombines TRBV5-4 with TRBJ2-2, with D tentatively TRBD2 (6 bases). The germline V gene has CDR1 SGHNT and CDR2 YYREEE (reference sequence). The V end was cut by 2 bases, the J end by 6 bases, with 8 bases between. This CDR3 is 13 amino acids long. Here the CDR3 reads CASSFGGSGELFF. The DNA of the CDR3 is TGTGCCAGCAGCTTTGGAGGGTCCGGGGAGCTGTTTTTT.

The CDR3, as DNA: TGTGCCACATTAAGGGACAGGGGGGCCCAGAACACTGAAGCTTTCTTT. Its protein is CATLRDRGAQNTEAFF. The gene calls are TRBV7-2 and TRBJ1-1, with 11 positions matching TRBD1. The CDR3 length is 16 residues. V lost 10 bases and J lost 1; bases outside the gene matches: 11. In germline, CDR1 is SGHTA, CDR2 FQGNSA.

V is TRBV6-5 and J is TRBJ1-2; 11 positions match TRBD1. The V gene's germline CDR1 is MNHEY and CDR2 SVGAGI. The CDR3 has 14 amino acids. With V trimmed by 6 bases and J by 1 base, 1 base remained unmatched. The CDR3 protein is CASRDRGHNYGYTF. DNA for the CDR3: TGTGCCAGCAGGGACAGGGGGCATAACTATGGCTACACCTTC.

V and J are TRBV2 and TRBJ2-5; 12 nucleotides agree with TRBD2. Germline values: CDR1 SNHLY, CDR2 FYNNEI. Germline trimming cut 6 bases from V and 6 bases from J; bases unmatched to any gene: 11. The CDR3 totals 16 residues. The CDR3 DNA sequence: TGTGCCAGCAGCGGGACTAGCGGGCTGAGCGAAAAGACCCAGTACTTC. It specifies CASSGTSGLSEKTQYF.